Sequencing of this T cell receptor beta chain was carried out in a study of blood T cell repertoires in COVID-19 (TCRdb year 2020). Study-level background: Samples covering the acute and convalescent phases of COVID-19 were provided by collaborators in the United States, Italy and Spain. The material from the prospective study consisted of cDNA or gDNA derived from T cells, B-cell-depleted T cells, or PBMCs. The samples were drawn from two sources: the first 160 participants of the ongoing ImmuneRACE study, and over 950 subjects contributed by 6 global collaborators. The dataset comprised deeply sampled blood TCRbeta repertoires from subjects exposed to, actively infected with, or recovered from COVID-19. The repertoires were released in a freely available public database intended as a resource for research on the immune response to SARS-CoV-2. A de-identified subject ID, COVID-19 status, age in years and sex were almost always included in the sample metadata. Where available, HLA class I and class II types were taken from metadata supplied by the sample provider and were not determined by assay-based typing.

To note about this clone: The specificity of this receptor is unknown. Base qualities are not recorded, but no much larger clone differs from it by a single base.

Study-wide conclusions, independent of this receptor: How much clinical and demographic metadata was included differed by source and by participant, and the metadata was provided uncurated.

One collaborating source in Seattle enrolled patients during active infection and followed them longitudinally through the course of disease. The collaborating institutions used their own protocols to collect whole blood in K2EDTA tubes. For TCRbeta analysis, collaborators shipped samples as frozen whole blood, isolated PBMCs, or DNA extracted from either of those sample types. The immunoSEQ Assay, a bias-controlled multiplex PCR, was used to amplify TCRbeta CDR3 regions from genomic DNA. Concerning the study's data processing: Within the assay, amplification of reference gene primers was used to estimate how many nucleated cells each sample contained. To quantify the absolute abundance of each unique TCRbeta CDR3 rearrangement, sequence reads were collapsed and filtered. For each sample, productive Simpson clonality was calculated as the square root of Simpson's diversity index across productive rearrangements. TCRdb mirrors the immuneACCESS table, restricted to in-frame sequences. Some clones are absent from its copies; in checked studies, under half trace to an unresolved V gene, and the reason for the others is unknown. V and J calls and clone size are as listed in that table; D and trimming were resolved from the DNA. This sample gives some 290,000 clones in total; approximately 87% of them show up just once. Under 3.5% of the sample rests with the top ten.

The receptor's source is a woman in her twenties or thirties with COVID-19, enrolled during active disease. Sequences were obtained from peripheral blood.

Read as DNA, the sequence is TGTGCCAGCAGTGACTGGGGGGGAGCTGAGCAGTTCTTC. Translation gives CASSDWGGAEQFF. This receptor chain uses TRBV6-4 and TRBJ2-1, with 7 bases in between that match TRBD2. CDR1 MRHNA and CDR2 SNTAGT are derived from the germline V gene. The CDR3, cysteine through phenylalanine, is 13 amino acids long. The entry retains the CDR3 DNA only, 39 bases that are in frame from base 1. Clipping removes 1 base from V and 9 bases from J, with 3 as the unmatched junction base count.